This T cell receptor (beta chain) was identified in a study of breast tumors, draining lymph nodes, adjacent tissues. Regarding the study as a whole: Luminal-like breast cancer showed significantly higher tumor–nontumor repertoire similarity than basal-like.

The V gene end was trimmed by 1 base and the J gene end by 3 bases; junction bases not matched to a gene: 4. The germline V gene has CDR1 LNHDA and CDR2 SQIVND (reference sequence). The CDR3 extends over 15 amino acids. The lymph nodes were axillary draining lymph nodes from breast cancer patients. TCRdb reprocessed the multiplex PCR reads with MiXCR, giving one entry per CDR3 protein. This repertoire shows 140,000 or so distinct CDR3 sequences, less than 35% found once; its top ten account for roughly 2.2%. This clonotype has ten or more counts. The antigen remains undetermined. The sequence came from a female donor with breast cancer. Some clones in this sample may be carry-over from other donors' samples. Sequencing used axillary lymph node tissue. V gene TRBV19 combines with J gene TRBJ2-3; TRBD2 matches 7 bases. CDR3 coding DNA: TGTGCCAGTAGTATAGGGGGGGGAGGGACAGATACGCAGTATTTT. Protein sequence: CASSIGGGGTDTQYF.